Listed here are 16 T cell receptor beta chains from one sample, sequenced in a study of T cells after yellow fever vaccination. TCRdb independently ran MiXCR on the 5' RACE reads; one entry per CDR3 protein. This sample yields roughly 320,000 distinct CDR3 sequences, of which around 11% are seen a single time; under 4% belongs to the top ten. Material: CD4+ T cells sorted from PBMCs, obtained 45 days after the yellow fever booster vaccination. Every receptor here comes from a man in his late teens or twenties who received the YFV17D yellow fever vaccine.

The sample holds many counts of this clonotype. This chain joins TRBV28 and TRBJ1-1; TRBD1 agrees at 8 bases. The germline CDR1 and CDR2 sequences are MDHEN and SYDVKM. The CDR3 consists of 14 residues. With V trimmed by 7 bases and J by 2 bases, 6 bases remained unmatched. CDR3 coding DNA: TGTGCCAGCACACAGGGGGGCTTTAACACTGAAGCTTTCTTT. Translated, it gives CASTQGGFNTEAFF.

This clonotype was counted ten times or more. The rearrangement links TRBV5-6 to TRBJ1-1; D gene uncertain. The CDR3 is 11 residues long. The germline gives CDR1 SGHDT, CDR2 YYEEEE. Trimming left V 4 bases short and J 7 bases short, with 8 bases between. The CDR3 DNA follows: TGTGCCAGCAGCGTGGGAGTTGAAGCTTTCTTT. Translating gives CASSVGVEAFF.

This clonotype has ten or more counts. CDR3 DNA: TGCAGCGTTGCTGGGACCTACGAGCAGTACTTC. It yields the protein CSVAGTYEQYF. V gene TRBV29-1 combines with J gene TRBJ2-7; D is unclear. The CDR3 extends over 11 amino acids. Germline lookup yields CDR1 SQVTM and CDR2 ANQGSEA. V lost 4 bases to trimming and J lost 2 bases, with 6 bases between them.

This clonotype has only a few counts. This chain joins TRBV14 and TRBJ2-1, with no clear D. Per germline, CDR1 SGHDN and CDR2 FVKESK. V gave up 1 base and J gave up 4 bases, with 20 bases separating them. This CDR3 has 18 amino acids. The CDR3 sequence is CASSQGSRAPTSYNEQFF. DNA of the CDR3: TGTGCCAGCAGCCAAGGAAGCCGGGCCCCAACCTCTTACAATGAGCAGTTCTTC.

This clonotype has at least ten counts. The gene calls are TRBV6-2 or TRBV6-3 and TRBJ1-1; a possible D gene is TRBD1 (6 bases). V was clipped by 9 bases and J by 1 base, with 12 bases between them. This CDR3 is built from 13 residues. The germline gives CDR1 MNHEY, CDR2 SVGEGT. The CDR3 sequence: CARKVQGNTEAFF. The CDR3 DNA reads as TGTGCCAGGAAAGTACAGGGGAACACTGAAGCTTTCTTT.

This clonotype came up a few times. The genes are TRBV19 and TRBJ1-2; no firm D call. The germline V and J ends were trimmed by 7 bases and 3 bases, with 9 bases remaining between them. Looked up from germline, CDR1 is LNHDA and CDR2 is SQIVND (reference sequence). The CDR3 is 12 amino acids. The CDR3 loop is CASKELHYGYTF. The CDR3, as DNA: TGTGCCAGTAAAGAGTTGCACTATGGCTACACCTTC. Full variable domain (missing parts from reference TRBV19 and TRBJ1-2): DGGITQSPKYLFRKEGQNVTLSCEQNLNHDAMYWYRQDPGQGLRLIYYSQIVNDFQKGDIAEGYSVSREKKESFPLTVTSAQKNPTAFYLCASKELHYGYTFGSGTRLTVV.

This clonotype has only a few counts. A read error may produce the germline difference seen at one junction end. In nucleotides, the CDR3 is TGCAGTGCAGCAGGACCCGGGGAGACCCAGCACTTC. Amino acids: CSAAGPGETQHF. J is TRBJ2-5 and V is TRBV20-1; the D gene is possibly TRBD2 (5 bases). The CDR3 runs 12 residues. The V gene's germline CDR1 is DFQATT and CDR2 SNEGSKA (reference sequence).

This clonotype was detected ten times or more. The chain links TRBV7-9 to TRBJ2-6; TRBD1 matches at 8 bases. The CDR3 is 14 amino acids. Germline V gives CDR1 SEHNR, CDR2 FQNEAQ (reference sequence). V dropped 5 bases and J dropped 7; count of bases not matched to a gene: 4. The CDR3 DNA reads TGTGCCAGCAGCGACAGGGGAACTGCCAACGTCCTGACTTTC. It specifies CASSDRGTANVLTF.

There are many counts of this clonotype. V gene TRBV29-1 combines with J gene TRBJ1-2, with D possibly TRBD1 on 5 matching bases. This CDR3 spans 13 amino acids. Germline lookup yields CDR1 SQVTM and CDR2 ANQGSEA. V gave up 0 bases and J gave up 8 bases, with 13 bases separating them. In nucleotides, the CDR3 is TGCAGCGTTGAAGATCGCAGGGCCGGCGGCTACACCTTC. Translation: CSVEDRRAGGYTF.

The chain carries TRBV5-1 and TRBJ2-6; weak D call: TRBD2 (5 bases). The length of the CDR3 is 16 residues. V gave up 0 bases and J gave up 0 bases, with 7 bases separating them. Germline-derived CDR1 and CDR2 are SGHRS and YFSETQ. This CDR3 is CASSLAGLSGANVLTF. The CDR3 DNA reads TGCGCCAGCAGCTTGGCCGGACTCTCTGGGGCCAACGTCCTGACTTTC.

This clonotype was seen ten or more times. This chain uses TRBV7-2 with TRBJ1-5; the D is unclear. The CDR3 totals 14 residues. The V gene's germline CDR1 is SGHTA and CDR2 FQGNSA. Trimming removed 5 bases at V and 0 bases at J, with 8 bases between. The CDR3 region has the DNA TGTGCCAGCAGCCCTATGAATAGCAATCAGCCCCAGCATTTT. It translates to CASSPMNSNQPQHF.

CDR3 sequence (DNA): TGTGCCAGCAGTTCTCTTGCAGGGGTACAGCCCCAGCATTTT. Translated: CASSSLAGVQPQHF. The chain joins TRBV28 to TRBJ1-5; D may be TRBD1 (6 bases). Trimming removed 4 bases at V and 7 bases at J, with 14 bases between. CDR3 length equals 14 residues. CDR1 is MDHEN and CDR2 is SYDVKM in the germline V gene. The full variable domain, with the rest looked up from reference TRBV28 and TRBJ1-5, is DVKVTQSSRYLVKRTGEKVFLECVQDMDHENMFWYRQDPGLGLRLIYFSYDVKMKEKGDIPEGYSVSREKKERFSLILESASTNQTSMYLCASSSLAGVQPQHFGDGTRLSIL.

The chain employs TRBV12-3 or TRBV12-4 and TRBJ2-7, with 7 nucleotides matching TRBD1. The J segment lost 10 bases and the V segment lost 6 bases, leaving 12 bases of the junction unmatched. There are 13 residues in the CDR3. CDR3 residues: CASSRQGGSDQYV. In nucleotides, the CDR3 is TGTGCCAGCAGCCGACAGGGTGGCTCCGACCAGTACGTC.

This sequence joins TRBV6-6 and TRBJ2-7; 16 nucleotides match TRBD2. Germline V gene sequence: CDR1 MNHNY, CDR2 SVGAGI (reference sequence). The CDR3 totals 18 residues. J was trimmed by 5 bases and V by 6 bases; bases with no gene match: 13. CDR3 loop: CASRRTGTSGGAGNEQYF. CDR3 sequence (DNA): TGTGCCAGCAGACGCACCGGGACTAGCGGGGGGGCCGGGAACGAGCAGTACTTC.

This clonotype was found many times. The chain carries TRBV2 and TRBJ1-1, with a tentative D call TRBD1 (6 bases). Between the trimmed V and J ends, which lost 8 bases and 1 base, there was a span of 14 bases. The length of the CDR3 is 14 residues. Germline V gives CDR1 SNHLY, CDR2 FYNNEI. The CDR3 DNA is TGTGCCAGCTCCCTCCAGGGGCAGAACACTGAAGCTTTCTTT. Its protein is CASSLQGQNTEAFF.

The rearrangement uses TRBV12-3 or TRBV12-4 and TRBJ1-2; D gene ambiguous. The V and J ends lost 5 bases and 4 bases respectively, with 8 bases between them. This CDR3 has 12 amino acids. DNA for the CDR3: TGTGCCAGCAGTCCTCTAAGCTATGGCTACACCTTC. This encodes CASSPLSYGYTF.